The 2 T cell receptor beta chains given below trace back to one sample, sequenced in a study of control samples from healthy donors and cancer patients. Profiled with immunoSEQ multiplex PCR; TCRdb holds only in-frame clones, not every one. The sample lists roughly 130,000 clones, approximately 95% seen once, with 3.5% to 4% in the top ten. The material sequenced was blood. These receptors all come from a man aged 25-45 years in good health.

This clone was detected once. The chain recombines TRBV30 with TRBJ1-5, with TRBD1 identical over 7 bases. J lost 0 bases, V lost 2 bases, and 16 bases had no gene match. The germline gives CDR1 GTSNPN, CDR2 SVGIG (reference sequence). This CDR3 region has 19 residues. CDR3 bases: TGTGCCTGGAGTCAGTCGGGCGGGACAGAATTTTATAGCAATCAGCCCCAGCATTTT. It is translated as CAWSQSGGTEFYSNQPQHF.

The chain carries TRBV9 and TRBJ2-6, with D unclear. Germline assignment: CDR1 SGDLS and CDR2 YYNGEE. With 0 bases removed from V and 4 bases from J, the gap between germline ends came to 2 bases. This CDR3 is 13 amino acids long. This CDR3 reads CASSVGGANVLTF. The CDR3 coding sequence is TGTGCCAGCAGCGTAGGGGGGGCCAACGTCCTGACTTTC.